The T cell receptor beta chain described here comes from a study of blood T cell repertoires in COVID-19. Overall study: Specimens from acute and convalescent COVID-19 originated in the United States, Italy and Spain.

The CDR3 spans 16 residues. Germline loops: CDR1 MNHEY, CDR2 SVGAGI. After removal of 4 bases from V and 2 bases from J, the junction contained 5 bases not matched to a gene. Per the study methods: Scientists estimated how many nucleated cells there were by amplifying reference gene primers. The table came from immunoSEQ multiplex PCR; TCRdb's copy has only in-frame clones and leaves some out. V, J and clone size derive from that table, while D and trimming were established from the DNA sequence. The sample has roughly 43,000 clones, roughly 85% seen once. This sequence originates from a woman aged 70-85 years in a cohort sampled during active COVID-19. V is TRBV6-5 and J is TRBJ2-7, with 13 bases aligning to TRBD2. The sequenced sample consisted of peripheral blood. The CDR3 region is CASSFGLAGDTYEQYF. CDR3 in DNA: TGTGCCAGCAGTTTCGGACTAGCGGGAGACACCTACGAGCAGTACTTC.